Listed below are T cell receptor beta chains from one sample, sequenced in a study of OX40 agonist ivuxolimab in advanced cancers. Libraries were prepared by immunoSEQ multiplex PCR; TCRdb keeps only in-frame clonotypes and omits some of them. The sample lists some 86,000 clones; approximately 85% were seen once. Material: CD4+ or CD8+ T cells sorted from blood, obtained in a trial of the OX40 agonist ivuxolimab. These receptors all come from an adult with an advanced solid tumor such as melanoma, head and neck, liver or kidney cancer. The CDR3 runs from the conserved cysteine through the conserved F or W. D genes are given only for firm matches. A clone size is listed for some rows: how often the clone was seen (once, few, many), or a class if it is expanded.

D gene,clone size,V gene,J gene,CDR3 DNA,CDR3 protein
TRBD1,NA,TRBV5-5,TRBJ1-1,TGTGCCAGCAGCGCGGGACAGAACATGAACACTGAAGCTTTCTTT,CASSAGQNMNTEAFF
NA,NA,TRBV25-1,TRBJ2-2,TGTGCCAGCAGTAAAAGGGGGGGCACCGGGGAGCTGTTTTTT,CASSKRGGTGELFF
TRBD1,NA,TRBV27,TRBJ2-5,TGTGCCAGCAGTCCGGGGACAGACCAAGAGACCCAGTACTTC,CASSPGTDQETQYF
NA,NA,TRBV19,TRBJ1-2,TGTGCCAGTAGTCCCCCGGGGGCTTGGGACTATGGCTACACCTTC,CASSPPGAWDYGYTF
NA,NA,TRBV11-2,TRBJ2-1,TGTGCCAGCAGCCGTTGGGATAGGGGCAATGAGCAGTTCTTC,CASSRWDRGNEQFF
NA,few,TRBV19,TRBJ2-1,TGTGCCAGTAAACTACGGGACCCGGACGATGGTGAGCAGTTCTTC,CASKLRDPDDGEQFF
NA,NA,TRBV21-1,TRBJ1-2,TGTGCCACTGTGTGTGGACACAGTAATTATGGCTACACCTTC,CATVCGHSNYGYTF
NA,once,TRBV5-1,TRBJ2-3,TGCGCCAGCAAAGGCACGAGACTAGGCACAGATACGCAGTATTTT,CASKGTRLGTDTQYF
TRBD1,NA,TRBV4-1,TRBJ2-7,TGCGCCAGCAGCTACGACAGGGGGGAAGGCGAGCAGTACTTC,CASSYDRGEGEQYF
NA,NA,TRBV2,TRBJ2-7,TGTGCCAGCAGTGTTCCCACGAACGAGCAGTACTTC,CASSVPTNEQYF
NA,NA,TRBV6-5,TRBJ2-2,TGTGCCAGCAGTTATAGTAGGACCGGGGAGCTGTTTTTT,CASSYSRTGELFF
NA,NA,TRBV6-6,TRBJ2-3,TGTGCCAGCAGTTACGTGGGGGAGGGCACAGATACGCAGTATTTT,CASSYVGEGTDTQYF
NA,NA,TRBV5-1,TRBJ1-3,TGCGCCAGCAGCTTTACAGGGATGAGCTATGGAAACACCATATATTTT,CASSFTGMSYGNTIYF
NA,NA,TRBV19,TRBJ1-1,TGTGCCAGTAGTACAAAGACAATTAACACTGAAGCTTTCTTT,CASSTKTINTEAFF
NA,NA,TRBV2,TRBJ2-3,TGTGCCAGCAGTTGGCAGAAGGCTACGCAGTATTTT,CASSWQKATQYF
TRBD1,NA,TRBV6-1,TRBJ2-7,TGTGCCAGCAAATATTCCGGGACAGAGGAAGAGTACTTC,CASKYSGTEEEYF
TRBD1,NA,TRBV10-2,TRBJ2-7,TGCGCCAGCAGTGAGACCCAGACAGGGCGCTACGAGCAGTACTTC,CASSETQTGRYEQYF
TRBD2,NA,TRBV7-2,TRBJ2-5,TGTGCCAGCAGCGATACTAGCGAGATGCGGGAGACCCAGTACTTC,CASSDTSEMRETQYF
NA,few,TRBV7-3,TRBJ2-3,TGTGCCAGCAGCTCCCTAGGGGGGGACGGAGATACGCAGTATTTT,CASSSLGGDGDTQYF
NA,NA,TRBV7-9,TRBJ1-2,TGTGCCAGCAGTCCGGACCCAGGAAGTGGCTACACCTTC,CASSPDPGSGYTF
TRBD1,NA,TRBV6-6,TRBJ1-5,TGTGCCAGCAGTTCGGGACAGGAGGGACAGCCCCAGCATTTT,CASSSGQEGQPQHF
NA,NA,TRBV7-6,TRBJ2-5,TGTGCCAGCACCGCAACTTTGGAGATCCAGTACTTC,CASTATLEIQYF
NA,NA,TRBV30,TRBJ1-1,TGTGCCTGGTCTCCGGCGCGGGCTGAAGCTTTCTTT,CAWSPARAEAFF
TRBD2,NA,TRBV4-1,TRBJ2-1,TGCGCCAGCAGCCAAGAAATTAGCGGGAGGAACAATGAGCAGTTCTTC,CASSQEISGRNNEQFF
NA,NA,TRBV19,TRBJ2-7,TGTGCCAGTAGTATTGGGGGCTACGAGCAGTACTTC,CASSIGGYEQYF
NA,NA,TRBV28,TRBJ2-2,TGTGCCAGCAGTTTATCAGGATACGCGAACACCGGGGAGCTGTTTTTT,CASSLSGYANTGELFF
NA,NA,TRBV11-2,TRBJ2-5,TGTGCCAGCAGCGCAAGAGCGGCCAGAAAAGAGACCCAGTACTTC,CASSARAARKETQYF
NA,NA,TRBV19,TRBJ2-2,TGTGCCAGTAGTACCCCAAAAAGGAGCACCGGGGAGCTGTTTTTT,CASSTPKRSTGELFF
NA,NA,TRBV28,TRBJ2-1,TGTGCCAGCAGTCCTTTAGGCGGGAATGAGCAGTTCTTC,CASSPLGGNEQFF
TRBD2,NA,TRBV27,TRBJ2-7,TGTGCCAGCAGTTACCTGGGGGGGGGTGAGAGCTACGAGCAGTACTTC,CASSYLGGGESYEQYF
NA,few,TRBV27,TRBJ2-5,TGTGCCAGCAGTTCATCGTACCAAGAGACCCAGTACTTC,CASSSSYQETQYF
NA,NA,TRBV10-1,TRBJ2-5,TGCGCCAGCAGTGAGACAAGGGGACCTGCAAAGACCCAGTACTTC,CASSETRGPAKTQYF
NA,NA,TRBV11-2,TRBJ2-6,TGTGCCAGCAGCCCGCCCGGGGCCAACGTCCTGACTTTC,CASSPPGANVLTF
NA,NA,TRBV28,TRBJ1-2,TGTGCCAGCAGATTGACAGCGAACTATGGCTACACCTTC,CASRLTANYGYTF